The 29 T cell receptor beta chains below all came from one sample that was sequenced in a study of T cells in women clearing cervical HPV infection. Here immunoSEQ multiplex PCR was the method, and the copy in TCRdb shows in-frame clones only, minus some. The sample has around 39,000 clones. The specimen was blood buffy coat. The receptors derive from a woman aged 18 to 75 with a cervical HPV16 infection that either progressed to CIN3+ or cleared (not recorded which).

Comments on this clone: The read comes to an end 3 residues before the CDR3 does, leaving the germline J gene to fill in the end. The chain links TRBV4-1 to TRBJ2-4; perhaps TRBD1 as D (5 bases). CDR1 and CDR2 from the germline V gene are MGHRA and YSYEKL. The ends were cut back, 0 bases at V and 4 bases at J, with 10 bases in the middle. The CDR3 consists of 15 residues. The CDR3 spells CASSQEENRKNIQYF. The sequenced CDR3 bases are TGCGCCAGCAGCCAAGAGGAGAACAGGAAAAACATT.

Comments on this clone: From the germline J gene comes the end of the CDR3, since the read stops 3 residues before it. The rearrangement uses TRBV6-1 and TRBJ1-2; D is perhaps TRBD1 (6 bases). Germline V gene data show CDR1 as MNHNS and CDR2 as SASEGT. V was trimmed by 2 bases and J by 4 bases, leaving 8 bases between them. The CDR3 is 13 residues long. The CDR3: CASSETGFYGYTF. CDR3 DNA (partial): TGTGCCAGCAGTGAAACAGGGTTCTATGGC.

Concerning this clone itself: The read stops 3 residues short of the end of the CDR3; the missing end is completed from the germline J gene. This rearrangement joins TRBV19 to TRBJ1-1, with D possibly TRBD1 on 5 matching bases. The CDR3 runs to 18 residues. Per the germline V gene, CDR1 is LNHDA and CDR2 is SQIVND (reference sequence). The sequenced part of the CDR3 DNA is TGTGCCAGTAGTATCGGAGGTCGGTTGGGGCTACCCGGCAACGAA. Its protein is CASSIGGRLGLPGNE. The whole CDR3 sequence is CASSIGGRLGLPGNEAFF.

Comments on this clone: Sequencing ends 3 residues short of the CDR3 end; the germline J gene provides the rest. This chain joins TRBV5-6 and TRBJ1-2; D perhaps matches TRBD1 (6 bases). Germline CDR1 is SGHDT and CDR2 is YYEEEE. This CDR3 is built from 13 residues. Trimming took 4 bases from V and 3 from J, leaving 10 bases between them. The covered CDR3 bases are TGTGCCAGCAGCCCCAGGGGATACTATGGC. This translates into CASSPRGYYG. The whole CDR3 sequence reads CASSPRGYYGYTF.

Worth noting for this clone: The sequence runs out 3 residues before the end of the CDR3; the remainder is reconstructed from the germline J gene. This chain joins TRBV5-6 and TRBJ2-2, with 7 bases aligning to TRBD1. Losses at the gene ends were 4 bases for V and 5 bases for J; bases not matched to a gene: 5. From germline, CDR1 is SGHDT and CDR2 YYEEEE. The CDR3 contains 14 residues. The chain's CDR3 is CASSARQGTGELFF. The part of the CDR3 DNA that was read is TGTGCCAGCAGCGCCCGACAGGGAACCGGGGAG.

CDR3 sequence: CASSVAAGGTDTQYF. The CDR3 DNA, read in part, is TGTGCCAGCAGCGTCGCAGCGGGAGGCACAGATACG. The chain uses TRBV9 and TRBJ2-3; TRBD2 matches at 8 bases. With the read ending 3 residues before the CDR3 end, the germline J gene is used to fill in that end. CDR1 is SGDLS and CDR2 is YYNGEE in the germline V gene. This CDR3 has 15 residues. V was pared by 2 bases and J by 1 base, with 3 bases of the junction left unmatched.

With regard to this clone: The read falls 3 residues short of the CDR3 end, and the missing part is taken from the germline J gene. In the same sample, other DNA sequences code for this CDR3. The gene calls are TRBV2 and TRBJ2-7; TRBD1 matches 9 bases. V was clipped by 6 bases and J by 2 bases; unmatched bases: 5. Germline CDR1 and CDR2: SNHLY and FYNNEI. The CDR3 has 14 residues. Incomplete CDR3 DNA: TGTGCCAGCAGGGGACAGGGACCTACCTACGAG. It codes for CASRGQGPTYE. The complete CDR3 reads CASRGQGPTYEQYF.

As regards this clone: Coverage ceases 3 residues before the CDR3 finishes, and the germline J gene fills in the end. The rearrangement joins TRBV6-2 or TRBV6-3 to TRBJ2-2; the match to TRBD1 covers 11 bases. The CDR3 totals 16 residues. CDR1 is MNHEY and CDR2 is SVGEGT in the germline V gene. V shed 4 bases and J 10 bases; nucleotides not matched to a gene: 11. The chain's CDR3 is CASSSRDRGIFVELFF. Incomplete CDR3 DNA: TGTGCCAGCAGTTCCCGGGACAGGGGGATTTTTGTGGAG.

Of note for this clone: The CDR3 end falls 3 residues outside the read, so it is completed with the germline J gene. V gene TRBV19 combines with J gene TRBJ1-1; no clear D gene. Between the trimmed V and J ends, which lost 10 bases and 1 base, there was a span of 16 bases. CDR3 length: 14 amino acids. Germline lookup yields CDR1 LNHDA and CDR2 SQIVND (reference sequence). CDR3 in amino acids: CATLPGSPNTEAFF. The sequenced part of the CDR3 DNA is TGTGCCACCCTTCCCGGGTCTCCGAACACTGAA.

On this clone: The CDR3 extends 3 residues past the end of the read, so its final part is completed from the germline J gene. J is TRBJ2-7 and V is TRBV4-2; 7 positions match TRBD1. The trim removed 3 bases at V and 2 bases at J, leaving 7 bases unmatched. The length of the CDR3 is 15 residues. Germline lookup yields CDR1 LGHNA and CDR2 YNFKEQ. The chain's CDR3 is CASSHPGQSTYEQYF. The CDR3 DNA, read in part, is TGTGCCAGCAGCCATCCGGGACAGTCCACCTACGAG.

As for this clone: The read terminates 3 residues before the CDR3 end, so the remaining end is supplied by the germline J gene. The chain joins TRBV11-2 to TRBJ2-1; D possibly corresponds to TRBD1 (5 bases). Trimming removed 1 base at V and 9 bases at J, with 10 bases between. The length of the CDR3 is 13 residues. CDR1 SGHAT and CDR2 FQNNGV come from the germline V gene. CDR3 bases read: TGTGCCAGCAGCTTAGTGGGGCGTAGTGAG. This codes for CASSLVGRSE. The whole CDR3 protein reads CASSLVGRSEQFF.

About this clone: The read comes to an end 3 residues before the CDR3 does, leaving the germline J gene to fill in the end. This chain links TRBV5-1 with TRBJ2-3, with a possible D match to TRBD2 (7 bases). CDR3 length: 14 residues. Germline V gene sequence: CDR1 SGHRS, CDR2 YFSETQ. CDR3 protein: CASSLTGGVETQYF. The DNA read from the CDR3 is TGCGCCAGCAGTTTAACGGGGGGCGTGGAGACG.

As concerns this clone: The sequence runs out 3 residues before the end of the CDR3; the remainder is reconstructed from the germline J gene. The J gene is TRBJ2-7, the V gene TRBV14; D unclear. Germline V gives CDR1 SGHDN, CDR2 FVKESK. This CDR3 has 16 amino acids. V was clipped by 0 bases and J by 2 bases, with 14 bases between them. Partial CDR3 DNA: TGTGCCAGCAGCCAAGAAGGTACAGAAAGTACCTACGAG. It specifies CASSQEGTESTYE. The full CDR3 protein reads CASSQEGTESTYEQYF.

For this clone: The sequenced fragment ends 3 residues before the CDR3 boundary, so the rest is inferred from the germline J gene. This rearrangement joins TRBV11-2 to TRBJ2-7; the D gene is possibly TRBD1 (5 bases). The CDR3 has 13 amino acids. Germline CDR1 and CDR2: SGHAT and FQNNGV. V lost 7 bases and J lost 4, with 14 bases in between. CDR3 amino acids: CASKFKGEYEQYF. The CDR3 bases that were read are TGTGCCAGCAAGTTCAAAGGGGAATACGAG.

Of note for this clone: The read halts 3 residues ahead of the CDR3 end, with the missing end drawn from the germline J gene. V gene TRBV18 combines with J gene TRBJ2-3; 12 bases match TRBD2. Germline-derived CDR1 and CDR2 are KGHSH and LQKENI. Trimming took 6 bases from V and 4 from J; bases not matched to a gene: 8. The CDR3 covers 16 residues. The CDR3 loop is CASSLPSGRAADTQYF. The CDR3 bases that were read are TGTGCCAGCTCCCTCCCTAGCGGGAGGGCAGCAGATACG.

CDR3 DNA, as far as it was read: TGTGCCAGCAGCCTGAATACAGGCACTGAA. Protein product: CASSLNTGTE. From start to end, the CDR3 is CASSLNTGTEAFF. The chain uses TRBV12-3 or TRBV12-4 and TRBJ1-1, with D possibly TRBD1 on 5 matching bases. The read ends 3 residues before the CDR3 terminus; that terminus is restored from the germline J gene. CDR3 size: 13 residues. V lost 6 bases, J lost 4 bases, and 12 bases lay in between.

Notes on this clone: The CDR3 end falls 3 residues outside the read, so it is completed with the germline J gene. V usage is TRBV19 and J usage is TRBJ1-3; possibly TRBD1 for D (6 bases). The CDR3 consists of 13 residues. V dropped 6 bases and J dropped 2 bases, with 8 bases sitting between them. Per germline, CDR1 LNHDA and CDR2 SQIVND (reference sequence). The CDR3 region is CASRAGAGNTIYF. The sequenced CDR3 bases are TGTGCCAGTAGGGCAGGGGCTGGAAACACC.

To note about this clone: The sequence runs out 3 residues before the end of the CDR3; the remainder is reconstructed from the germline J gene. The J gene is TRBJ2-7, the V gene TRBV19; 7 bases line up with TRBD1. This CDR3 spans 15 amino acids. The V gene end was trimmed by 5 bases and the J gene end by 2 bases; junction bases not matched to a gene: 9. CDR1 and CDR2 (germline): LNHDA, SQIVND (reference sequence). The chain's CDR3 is CASSLTATGTYEQYF. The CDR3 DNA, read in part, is TGTGCCAGTAGTCTAACTGCGACAGGGACCTACGAG.

CDR3 sequence reads: CASSLLGGETQYF. The covered CDR3 bases are TGTGCCAGCAGTCTGCTAGGTGGCGAGACG. V gene TRBV12-3 or TRBV12-4 combines with J gene TRBJ2-3; D gene unclear. The CDR3 is cut off 3 residues early in the read; its end comes from the germline J gene. The CDR3 spans 13 residues.

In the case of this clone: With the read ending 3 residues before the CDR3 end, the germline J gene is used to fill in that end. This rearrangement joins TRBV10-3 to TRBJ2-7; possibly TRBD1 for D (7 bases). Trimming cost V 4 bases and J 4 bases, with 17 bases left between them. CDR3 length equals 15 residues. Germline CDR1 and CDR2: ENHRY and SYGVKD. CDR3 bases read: TGTGCCATCAGTGGGACTGCAGGGGGGAGTTACGAG. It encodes CAISGTAGGSYE. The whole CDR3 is CAISGTAGGSYEQYF.

CDR3 bases read: TGTGCCAGCAACCCGGGTGGGTTTGGC. Translating gives CASNPGGFG. The entire CDR3 reads CASNPGGFGYTF. This chain links TRBV7-9 with TRBJ1-2; D call uncertain. The read ends 3 residues shy of where the CDR3 ends; the end is completed using the germline J gene. The CDR3 extends over 12 amino acids. V gave up 7 bases and J gave up 7 bases, with 13 bases separating them. Germline CDR1 and CDR2: SEHNR and FQNEAQ (reference sequence).

Partial CDR3 DNA: TGTGCCTGCTCTAGCGGGGGGGCCGGCGAG. Translation gives CACSSGGAGE. The complete CDR3 sequence is CACSSGGAGEQYF. This chain joins TRBV30 and TRBJ2-7; 12 nucleotides align to TRBD2. Sequencing ends 3 residues short of the CDR3 end; the germline J gene provides the rest. CDR3 size: 13 residues. With V trimmed by 6 bases and J by 6 bases, 6 bases remained unmatched. Germline V gene data show CDR1 as GTSNPN and CDR2 as SVGIG (reference sequence).

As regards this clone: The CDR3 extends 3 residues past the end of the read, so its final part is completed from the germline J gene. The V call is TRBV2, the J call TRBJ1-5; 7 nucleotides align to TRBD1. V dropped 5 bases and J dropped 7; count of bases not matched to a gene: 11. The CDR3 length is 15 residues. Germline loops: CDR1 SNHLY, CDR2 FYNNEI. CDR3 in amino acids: CASSPDRASGQPQHF. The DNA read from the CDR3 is TGTGCCAGCAGTCCCGACAGGGCATCCGGCCAGCCC.

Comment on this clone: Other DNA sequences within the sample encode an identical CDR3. The CDR3 loop reads CACGTGTGPSGNTIYF. The CDR3 bases that were read are TGTGCCTGCGGTACCGGGACAGGGCCCTCTGGAAACACC. V usage is TRBV30 and J usage is TRBJ1-3, with 9 nucleotides matching TRBD1. The CDR3 extends 3 residues past the end of the read, so its final part is completed from the germline J gene. The CDR3 is 16 amino acids. The junction had 9 bases not matched to a gene; V was cut back by 6 bases and J by 0 bases. Germline V gene lookup returns CDR1 GTSNPN and CDR2 SVGIG (reference sequence).

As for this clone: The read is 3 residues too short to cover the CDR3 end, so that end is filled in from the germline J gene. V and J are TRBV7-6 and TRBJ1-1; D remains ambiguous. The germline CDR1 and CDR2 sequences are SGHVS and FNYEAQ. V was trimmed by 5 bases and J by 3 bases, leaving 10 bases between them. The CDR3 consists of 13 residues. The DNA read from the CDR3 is TGTGCCAGCAGCACTTCACAGTACACTGAA. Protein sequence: CASSTSQYTE. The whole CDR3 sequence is CASSTSQYTEAFF.

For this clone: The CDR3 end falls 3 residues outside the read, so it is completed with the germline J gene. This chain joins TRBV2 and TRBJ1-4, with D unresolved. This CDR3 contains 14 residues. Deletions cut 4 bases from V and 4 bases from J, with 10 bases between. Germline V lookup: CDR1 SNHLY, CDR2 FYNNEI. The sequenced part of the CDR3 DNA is TGTGCCAGCAGTGCGGGGAGGGATAATGAAAAA. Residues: CASSAGRDNEK. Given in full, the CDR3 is CASSAGRDNEKLFF.

This CDR3 is CASSLAGQGSLNEQFF. The sequenced part of the CDR3 DNA is TGCGCCAGCAGCTTGGCGGGACAGGGGTCCCTCAATGAG. J is TRBJ2-1 and V is TRBV5-1, with 10 positions matching TRBD1. The CDR3 end falls 3 residues outside the read, so it is completed with the germline J gene. V shed 0 bases and J 6 bases; nucleotides not matched to a gene: 6. Germline V gene lookup returns CDR1 SGHRS and CDR2 YFSETQ. The CDR3 length is 16 residues.

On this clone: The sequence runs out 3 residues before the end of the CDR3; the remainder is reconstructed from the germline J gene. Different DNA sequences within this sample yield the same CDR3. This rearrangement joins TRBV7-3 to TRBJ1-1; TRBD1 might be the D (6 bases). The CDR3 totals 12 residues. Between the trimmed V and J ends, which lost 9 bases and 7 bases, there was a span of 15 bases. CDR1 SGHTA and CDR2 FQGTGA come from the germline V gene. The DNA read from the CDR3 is TGTGCCAGTAGCAGGGGAGGAGATGAA. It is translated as CASSRGGDE. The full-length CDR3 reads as CASSRGGDEAFF.

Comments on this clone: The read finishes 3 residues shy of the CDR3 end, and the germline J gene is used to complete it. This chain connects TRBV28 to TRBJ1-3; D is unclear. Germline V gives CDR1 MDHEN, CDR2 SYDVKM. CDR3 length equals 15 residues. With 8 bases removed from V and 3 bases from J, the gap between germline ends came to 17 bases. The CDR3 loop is CASSSSFEGGNTIYF. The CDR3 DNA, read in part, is TGTGCCAGCTCCAGTTCTTTTGAGGGTGGAAACACC.